These 25 T cell receptor beta chains were sequenced from one sample in a study of blood T cell repertoires in COVID-19. TCRdb keeps only in-frame clones here, not all; method: immunoSEQ multiplex PCR. This sample has more than 200,000 clones; 80% to 90% occur once, and the top ten carry nearly 4.5%. Specimen: peripheral blood. These receptor sequences come from a man aged 50-60 years with acute or convalescent COVID-19.

This sequence joins TRBV5-1 and TRBJ1-4, with 7 bases identical to TRBD1. The trim removed 4 bases at V and 0 bases at J, leaving 3 bases unmatched. Germline-derived CDR1 and CDR2 are SGHRS and YFSETQ. The CDR3 runs to 15 residues. This chain's CDR3 is CASSPTGATNEKLFF. CDR3 in DNA: TGCGCCAGCAGCCCTACAGGGGCAACTAATGAAAAACTGTTTTTT.

This rearrangement joins TRBV6-5 to TRBJ2-5, with 10 bases fitting TRBD2. The CDR3 totals 15 residues. The germline V gene has CDR1 MNHEY and CDR2 SVGAGI. V lost 6 bases to trimming and J lost 4 bases; unmatched junction nucleotides: 8. The CDR3 spells CASSLSGGRRETQYF. The CDR3 region has the DNA TGTGCCAGCAGCCTTAGCGGGGGGCGGAGAGAGACCCAGTACTTC.

The rearrangement uses TRBV2 and TRBJ1-6; 11 bases are shared with TRBD1. The germline gives CDR1 SNHLY, CDR2 FYNNEI. This CDR3 has 17 amino acids. J gave up 7 bases and V 0 bases, and 5 bases lay outside the gene matches. The CDR3, as DNA: TGTGCCAGCAGTGAAGCGCTTTGGGACAGGGGGAATTCACCCCTCCACTTT. It yields the protein CASSEALWDRGNSPLHF.

J is TRBJ1-3 and V is TRBV19; 8 bases map to TRBD1. Germline lookup yields CDR1 LNHDA and CDR2 SQIVND (reference sequence). The CDR3 is 17 residues long. V was clipped by 3 bases and J by 0 bases; unmatched bases: 7. The CDR3 sequence is CASSIGGTGNSGNTIYF. The CDR3 DNA reads as TGTGCCAGTAGTATCGGGGGGACAGGAAACTCTGGAAACACCATATATTTT.

V and J are TRBV3-1 (or the pseudogene TRBV3-2) and TRBJ1-5, with D possibly TRBD1 on 5 matching bases. The germline V gene has CDR1 LGHDT and CDR2 YNNKEL (reference sequence). This CDR3 has 16 amino acids. Between the trimmed V and J ends, which lost 3 bases and 1 base, there was a span of 13 bases. This CDR3 reads CASSHRGGMSNQPQHF. The CDR3 bases are TGTGCCAGCAGCCACCGGGGGGGGATGAGCAATCAGCCCCAGCATTTT.

The CDR3: CASSRVDRGYEQYF. CDR3 sequence (DNA): TGCGCCAGCAGCCGGGTGGACAGGGGTTACGAGCAGTACTTC. V usage is TRBV5-1 and J usage is TRBJ2-7, with 9 nucleotides matching TRBD1. CDR1 is SGHRS, CDR2 YFSETQ, per germline. This CDR3 is 14 amino acids long. The V and J ends lost 4 bases and 4 bases, in that order; junction bases with no gene match: 6. The full variable domain, with the rest looked up from reference TRBV5-1 and TRBJ2-7, is KAGVTQTPRYLIKTRGQQVTLSCSPISGHRSVSWYQQTPGQGLQFLFEYFSETQRNKGNFPGRFSGRQFSNSRSEMNVSTLELGDSALYLCASSRVDRGYEQYFGPGTRLTVT.

CDR3: CASSFEGYGYTF. The CDR3 DNA reads TGTGCCAGCAGCTTCGAGGGCTATGGCTACACCTTC. The genes are TRBV5-4 and TRBJ1-2; D not resolved. Trimming removed 2 bases at V and 4 bases at J, with 6 bases between. CDR1 is SGHNT and CDR2 is YYREEE in the germline V gene (reference sequence). The CDR3 runs 12 residues.

The rearrangement links TRBV11-2 to TRBJ2-1, with TRBD2 matching 11 bases. The germline gives CDR1 SGHAT, CDR2 FQNNGV. The CDR3 sequence is 17 residues long. After removal of 5 bases from V and 5 bases from J, the junction contained 11 bases not matched to a gene. The CDR3: CASSVRLAGNRHNEQFF. CDR3 nucleotides: TGTGCCAGCAGCGTCAGACTAGCGGGGAACCGACACAATGAGCAGTTCTTC.

V usage is TRBV11-1 and J usage is TRBJ1-2; the match to TRBD1 covers 7 bases. The CDR3 extends over 14 amino acids. CDR1 SGHAT and CDR2 FQDESV come from the germline V gene (reference sequence). V dropped 5 bases and J dropped 2; count of bases not matched to a gene: 5. The CDR3 DNA reads TGTGCCAGCAGCATGACAGGGCGGAACTATGGCTACACCTTC. The encoded protein is CASSMTGRNYGYTF.

The V call is TRBV15, the J call TRBJ2-5; 10 bases align to TRBD2. The CDR3 spans 16 residues. With 1 base clipped from V and 1 base from J, the junction kept 3 bases outside the gene matches. Germline CDR1 LNHNV, CDR2 YYDKDF (reference sequence). Written as DNA, the CDR3 is TGTGCCACCAGCAGAGCGGCTAGCGGGGGCCAAGAGACCCAGTACTTC. Translated, it gives CATSRAASGGQETQYF.

This clone was observed once. The chain is built from TRBV3-1 (or the pseudogene TRBV3-2) and TRBJ2-6; no definite D call. The CDR3 runs 15 residues. Trimming left V 0 bases short and J 0 bases short, with 3 bases between. The germline V gene has CDR1 LGHDT and CDR2 YNNKEL (reference sequence). The CDR3 region has the DNA TGTGCCAGCAGCCAAGATTACTCTGGGGCCAACGTCCTGACTTTC. Its translation is CASSQDYSGANVLTF.

This chain joins TRBV18 and TRBJ2-5, with TRBD2 matching 9 bases. J lost 4 bases, V lost 0 bases, and 6 bases had no gene match. The CDR3 has 16 residues. The germline V gene has CDR1 KGHSH and CDR2 LQKENI. The DNA of the CDR3 is TGTGCCAGCTCACCACCGGCGGGGGGGCTGGGAGAGACCCAGTACTTC. Its translation is CASSPPAGGLGETQYF.

V usage is TRBV5-1 and J usage is TRBJ2-4, with 10 nucleotides matching TRBD2. Trimming removed 4 bases from V and 6 bases from J; junction bases left unmatched: 4. The CDR3 contains 14 residues. Germline values: CDR1 SGHRS, CDR2 YFSETQ. CDR3 residues: CASSDSSGGNIQYF. Here the CDR3 DNA reads TGCGCCAGCAGCGACTCTAGCGGGGGAAACATTCAGTACTTC.

The gene calls are TRBV7-9 and TRBJ1-6; D possibly corresponds to TRBD1 (6 bases). Trimming took off 4 bases at V and 6 bases at J, with 13 bases between the two ends. The germline CDR1 and CDR2 sequences are SEHNR and FQNEAQ (reference sequence). This CDR3 is 15 amino acids long. In nucleotides, the CDR3 is TGTGCCAGCAGCTATTATGGACAGTTTAATTCACCCCTCCACTTT. This codes for CASSYYGQFNSPLHF.

V and J are TRBV29-1 and TRBJ1-5; weak D call: TRBD1 (5 bases). Trimming took off 6 bases at V and 5 bases at J, with 17 bases between the two ends. This CDR3 comprises 14 residues. From germline, CDR1 is SQVTM and CDR2 ANQGSEA. CDR3 sequence (DNA): TGCAGCGTCTTAGAGGCGCAGGGTGATCAGCCCCAGCATTTT. Translating it yields CSVLEAQGDQPQHF.

The chain joins TRBV5-1 to TRBJ2-7; no clear D gene. This CDR3 is 15 amino acids long. V lost 0 bases to trimming and J lost 2 bases, with 12 bases between them. Per the germline V gene, CDR1 is SGHRS and CDR2 is YFSETQ. The CDR3 nucleotides read TGCGCCAGCAGCTTGGCCCCATCCCAGACCTACGAGCAGTACTTC. Encoded protein: CASSLAPSQTYEQYF.

V gene TRBV6-5 combines with J gene TRBJ2-3; D call uncertain. This CDR3 is built from 11 residues. Germline V CDR1 and CDR2: MNHEY, SVGAGI. The V and J ends lost 7 bases and 5 bases respectively, with 7 bases between them. DNA of the CDR3: TGTGCCAGCACTTGGAGAGATACGCAGTATTTT. As protein: CASTWRDTQYF.

The V call is TRBV10-1, the J call TRBJ2-5; D perhaps matches TRBD1 (5 bases). Per the germline V gene, CDR1 is WNHNN and CDR2 is SYGVQD (reference sequence). This CDR3 is 17 amino acids long. V was cut by 11 bases and J by 7 bases, with 32 bases left in between. Here the CDR3 reads CASQVAILGAKWWTQYF. The CDR3 DNA reads TGCGCCTCCCAAGTGGCGATTTTAGGGGCTAAATGGTGGACCCAGTACTTC.

The chain uses TRBV19 and TRBJ2-1; perhaps TRBD2 as D (7 bases). V dropped 3 bases and J dropped 5 bases, with 14 bases sitting between them. Germline V gives CDR1 LNHDA, CDR2 SQIVND (reference sequence). The CDR3 is 15 residues long. Written as DNA, the CDR3 is TGTGCCAGTAGTATTGGGCGGGGGCCGAACAATGAGCAGTTCTTC. Amino acid sequence: CASSIGRGPNNEQFF.

The rearrangement links TRBV3-1 (or the pseudogene TRBV3-2) to TRBJ2-3, with 9 bases that match TRBD2. The CDR3 extends over 16 amino acids. Germline V gives CDR1 LGHDT, CDR2 YNNKEL (reference sequence). Trimming cost V 1 base and J 4 bases; bases outside gene matches: 6. CDR3 loop: CASSQVAGGPADTQYF. The CDR3 region has the DNA TGTGCCAGCAGCCAAGTTGCGGGGGGGCCCGCAGATACGCAGTATTTT.

This sequence joins TRBV13 and TRBJ2-7, with D possibly matching TRBD1 (6 bases). Looked up from germline, CDR1 is PRHDT and CDR2 is FYEKMQ (reference sequence). The CDR3 contains 15 residues. Trimming took 5 bases from V and 3 from J, leaving 17 bases between them. Written as DNA, the CDR3 is TGTGCCAGCAGCACAAACAAGGGACAAGACTACGAGCAGTACTTC. Its protein is CASSTNKGQDYEQYF.

This clone was counted a few times. This chain connects TRBV5-6 to TRBJ1-2; D is unresolved. Germline CDR1 reads SGHDT; CDR2 reads YYEEEE. V was shortened by 5 bases and J by 2 bases, with 16 bases between the two germline ends. This CDR3 comprises 15 residues. CDR3 loop: CASSPYPTLNYGYTF. CDR3 nucleotides: TGTGCCAGCAGTCCTTATCCGACTCTCAACTATGGCTACACCTTC.

The chain has TRBV30 and TRBJ2-7; TRBD1 aligns across 8 bases. Germline trimming cut 2 bases from V and 0 bases from J; bases unmatched to any gene: 6. The CDR3 totals 15 residues. CDR1 is GTSNPN and CDR2 is SVGIG in the germline V gene (reference sequence). The CDR3 nucleotides are TGTGCCTGGAGTAGCGACAGGGGTCCCTCCTACGAGCAGTACTTC. As protein: CAWSSDRGPSYEQYF.

V is TRBV27 and J is TRBJ2-2, with TRBD2 identical over 7 bases. CDR1 and CDR2 from the germline V gene are MNHEY and SMNVEV (reference sequence). There are 13 residues in the CDR3. J was trimmed by 5 bases and V by 8 bases; bases with no gene match: 5. The CDR3 nucleotides are TGTGCCAGCCGATGGGGGGGTACCGGGGAGCTGTTTTTT. This encodes CASRWGGTGELFF.

The V call is TRBV5-1, the J call TRBJ1-2; 10 bases line up with TRBD1. Losses at the gene ends were 7 bases for V and 7 bases for J; bases not matched to a gene: 7. Germline CDR1 SGHRS, CDR2 YFSETQ. The CDR3 has 13 residues. CDR3 bases: TGCGCCAGCGACCCGGGACAGGGGATTGGCTACACCTTC. Residues: CASDPGQGIGYTF.